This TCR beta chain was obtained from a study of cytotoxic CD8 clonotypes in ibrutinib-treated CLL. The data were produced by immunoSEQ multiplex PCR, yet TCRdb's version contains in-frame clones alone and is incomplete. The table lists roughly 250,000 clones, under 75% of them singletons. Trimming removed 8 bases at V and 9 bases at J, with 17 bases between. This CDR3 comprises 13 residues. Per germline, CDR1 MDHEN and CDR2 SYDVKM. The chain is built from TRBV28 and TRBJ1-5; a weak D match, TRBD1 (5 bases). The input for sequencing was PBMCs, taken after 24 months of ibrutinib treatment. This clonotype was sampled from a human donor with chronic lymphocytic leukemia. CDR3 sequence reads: CASGFDLDRPQHF. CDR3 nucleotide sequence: TGTGCCAGCGGCTTTGACCTCGACAGGCCCCAGCATTTT. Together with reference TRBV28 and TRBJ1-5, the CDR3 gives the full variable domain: DVKVTQSSRYLVKRTGEKVFLECVQDMDHENMFWYRQDPGLGLRLIYFSYDVKMKEKGDIPEGYSVSREKKERFSLILESASTNQTSMYLCASGFDLDRPQHFGDGTRLSIL.